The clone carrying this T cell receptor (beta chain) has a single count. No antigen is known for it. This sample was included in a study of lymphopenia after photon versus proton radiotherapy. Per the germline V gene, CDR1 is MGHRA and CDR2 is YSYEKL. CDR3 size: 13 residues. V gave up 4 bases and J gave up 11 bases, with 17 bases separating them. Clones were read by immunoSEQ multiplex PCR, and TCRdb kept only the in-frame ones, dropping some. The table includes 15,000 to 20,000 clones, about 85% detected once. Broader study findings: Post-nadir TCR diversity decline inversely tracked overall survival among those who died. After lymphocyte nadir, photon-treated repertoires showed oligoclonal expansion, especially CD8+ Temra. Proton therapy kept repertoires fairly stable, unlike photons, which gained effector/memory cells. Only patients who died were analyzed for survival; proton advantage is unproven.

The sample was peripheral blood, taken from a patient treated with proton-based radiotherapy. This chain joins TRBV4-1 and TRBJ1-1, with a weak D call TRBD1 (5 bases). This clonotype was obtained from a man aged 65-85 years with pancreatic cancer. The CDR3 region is CASSPQGRTRAFF. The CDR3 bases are TGCGCCAGCAGCCCCCAGGGTAGGACTAGGGCTTTCTTT.